This TCR beta chain was sequenced in a study of OX40 agonist ivuxolimab in advanced cancers. The overall study: Given to patients was ivuxolimab, an agonistic anti-OX40 (CD134) antibody. The dose of intravenous ivuxolimab that patients received every 2 weeks ranged from 0.01 to 10 mg/kg. The group had a mean age of about 65 years, ranged from about 20 to 80, and was 80% to 90% male.

The CDR3 spans 14 residues. The ends were cut back, 7 bases at V and 0 bases at J, with 10 bases in the middle. CDR1 and CDR2 (germline): MNHEY, SMNVEV (reference sequence). Autoimmune disease history or systemic immunosuppression led to patient exclusion. Only in-frame clones appear in the TCRdb table, and some are missing; sequencing was by immunoSEQ multiplex PCR. The table records 45,000 to 60,000 clones, 85% to 90% of them present only once. The table lists this clone with a count of one. The source material was CD4+ or CD8+ T cells sorted from blood, sampled in a trial of the OX40 agonist ivuxolimab. The TCR comes from an adult with an advanced solid tumor such as melanoma, head and neck, liver or kidney cancer. The genes are TRBV27 and TRBJ2-1, with D unclear. Here the CDR3 reads CASTTFPSYNEQFF. The CDR3 coding sequence is TGTGCCAGCACTACCTTCCCCTCCTACAATGAGCAGTTCTTC.